This is a list of T cell receptor beta chains from one sample in a study of T cell responses to AZD1222 COVID-19 vaccine. Profiling relied on immunoSEQ multiplex PCR, and the TCRdb table lists in-frame clones only, not all of them. The table records around 70,000 clones, around 85% of them present only once. The specimen was peripheral blood, collected on day 0 of AZD1222 vaccination. These receptor sequences come from an adult in good health. Both conserved end residues are part of each CDR3. The D gene is left open where the match is weak. Some rows have no size entry. The others give once, few or many, or a class for an expanded clone.

v_gene: TRBV4-2
abundance: few
d_gene: NA
j_gene: TRBJ2-7
CDR3aa: CASSQDPRGIMNYEQYF
CDR3nt: TGTGCCAGCAGCCAAGATCCTAGGGGGATTATGAATTACGAGCAGTACTTC

v_gene: TRBV11-2
abundance: once
d_gene: NA
j_gene: TRBJ1-2
CDR3aa: CASSSNTNYGYTF
CDR3nt: TGTGCCAGCAGCTCGAACACTAACTATGGCTACACCTTC

v_gene: TRBV20-1
abundance: NA
d_gene: NA
j_gene: TRBJ2-7
CDR3aa: CSAKGVLEQYF
CDR3nt: TGCAGTGCTAAAGGGGTGTTAGAGCAGTACTTC

v_gene: TRBV27
abundance: few
d_gene: TRBD2
j_gene: TRBJ2-2
CDR3aa: CASTQLAGGGNTGELFF
CDR3nt: TGTGCCAGCACCCAACTAGCGGGAGGAGGGAACACCGGGGAGCTGTTTTTT

v_gene: TRBV12-5
abundance: once
d_gene: NA
j_gene: TRBJ2-3
CDR3aa: CASGSPGTDTQYF
CDR3nt: TGTGCTAGTGGTTCGCCGGGGACAGATACGCAGTATTTT

v_gene: TRBV6-4
abundance: NA
d_gene: TRBD2
j_gene: TRBJ2-3
CDR3aa: CASSETSGTDTQYF
CDR3nt: TGTGCCAGCAGCGAGACTAGCGGCACAGATACGCAGTATTTT

v_gene: TRBV7-2
abundance: NA
d_gene: TRBD1
j_gene: TRBJ2-6
CDR3aa: CASSLAGTGAGANVLTF
CDR3nt: TGTGCCAGCAGCTTAGCGGGGACAGGGGCTGGGGCCAACGTCCTGACTTTC

v_gene: TRBV25-1
abundance: medium-sized
d_gene: NA
j_gene: TRBJ1-2
CDR3aa: CASSFGRAQTF
CDR3nt: TGTGCCAGCAGTTTCGGACGAGCTCAGACCTTC

v_gene: TRBV11-2
abundance: NA
d_gene: TRBD1
j_gene: TRBJ2-7
CDR3aa: CASSHTGDRGYEQYF
CDR3nt: TGTGCCAGCAGTCACACGGGGGACAGGGGATACGAGCAGTACTTC

v_gene: TRBV10-3
abundance: NA
d_gene: NA
j_gene: TRBJ1-4
CDR3aa: CAIRNGQKLFF
CDR3nt: TGTGCCATCAGGAATGGACAGAAACTGTTTTTT

v_gene: TRBV7-2
abundance: NA
d_gene: NA
j_gene: TRBJ2-3
CDR3aa: CASGVTRSTDTQYF
CDR3nt: TGTGCCAGTGGGGTGACTAGGAGTACGGATACGCAGTATTTT

v_gene: TRBV6-5
abundance: once
d_gene: NA
j_gene: TRBJ2-1
CDR3aa: CASSHSGTIGFF
CDR3nt: TGTGCCAGCAGTCACTCCGGGACAATAGGGTTCTTC

v_gene: TRBV6-1
abundance: NA
d_gene: NA
j_gene: TRBJ1-3
CDR3aa: CASSEVPRVGPGNTIYF
CDR3nt: TGTGCCAGCAGTGAAGTCCCCAGGGTAGGGCCTGGAAACACCATATATTTT

v_gene: TRBV9
abundance: few
d_gene: NA
j_gene: TRBJ1-2
CDR3aa: CASSGAGYTF
CDR3nt: TGTGCCAGCAGCGGCGCTGGCTACACCTTC

v_gene: TRBV13
abundance: NA
d_gene: NA
j_gene: TRBJ2-3
CDR3aa: CASSSQGPHTQYF
CDR3nt: TGTGCCAGCAGCTCACAGGGTCCACATACGCAGTATTTT

v_gene: TRBV6-1
abundance: NA
d_gene: NA
j_gene: TRBJ2-3
CDR3aa: CASSEIAGSTDTQYF
CDR3nt: TGTGCCAGCAGTGAAATTGCGGGAAGCACAGATACGCAGTATTTT

v_gene: TRBV11-2
abundance: NA
d_gene: NA
j_gene: TRBJ1-2
CDR3aa: CASSLGLPRGFGYTF
CDR3nt: TGTGCCAGCAGCTTAGGGCTTCCACGGGGATTTGGCTACACCTTC

v_gene: TRBV15
abundance: NA
d_gene: NA
j_gene: TRBJ1-2
CDR3aa: CATSRDPGGYGYTF
CDR3nt: TGTGCCACCAGCAGAGACCCCGGGGGCTATGGCTACACCTTC

v_gene: TRBV19
abundance: NA
d_gene: NA
j_gene: TRBJ1-2
CDR3aa: CASSIGRGLYGYTF
CDR3nt: TGTGCCAGTAGTATAGGACGGGGGCTCTATGGCTACACCTTC

v_gene: TRBV20-1
abundance: many
d_gene: NA
j_gene: TRBJ1-1
CDR3aa: CSAGNSIEAFF
CDR3nt: TGCAGTGCTGGGAATTCGATTGAAGCTTTCTTT

v_gene: TRBV20-1
abundance: few
d_gene: NA
j_gene: TRBJ2-5
CDR3aa: CSARLLETQYF
CDR3nt: TGCAGTGCTCGCCTACTGGAGACCCAGTACTTC

v_gene: TRBV7-8
abundance: NA
d_gene: TRBD2
j_gene: TRBJ2-7
CDR3aa: CASSLQGGAAYEQYF
CDR3nt: TGTGCCAGCAGCTTACAGGGAGGGGCAGCCTACGAGCAGTACTTC

v_gene: TRBV3-1/TRBV3-2
abundance: NA
d_gene: NA
j_gene: TRBJ2-5
CDR3aa: CASAYARGQETQYF
CDR3nt: TGTGCCAGCGCCTATGCCAGGGGACAAGAGACCCAGTACTTC

v_gene: TRBV2
abundance: once
d_gene: NA
j_gene: TRBJ1-2
CDR3aa: CASSDRVDYGYTF
CDR3nt: TGTGCCAGCAGTGACAGGGTGGACTATGGCTACACCTTC

v_gene: TRBV5-5
abundance: NA
d_gene: NA
j_gene: TRBJ2-1
CDR3aa: CASSSSRGMGLNEQFF
CDR3nt: TGTGCCAGCAGCTCCTCCAGGGGAATGGGACTCAATGAGCAGTTCTTC

v_gene: TRBV6-2/TRBV6-3
abundance: few
d_gene: TRBD1
j_gene: TRBJ1-1
CDR3aa: CASSRGQTEAFF
CDR3nt: TGTGCCAGCAGTAGGGGACAGACTGAAGCTTTCTTT

v_gene: TRBV2
abundance: NA
d_gene: NA
j_gene: TRBJ2-7
CDR3aa: CASSGQGPSYEQYF
CDR3nt: TGTGCCAGCAGTGGGCAGGGCCCTTCCTACGAGCAGTACTTC

v_gene: TRBV6-5
abundance: NA
d_gene: TRBD1
j_gene: TRBJ2-2
CDR3aa: CASSGTGGTGELFF
CDR3nt: TGTGCCAGCAGCGGAACAGGGGGCACCGGGGAGCTGTTTTTT

v_gene: TRBV10-2
abundance: NA
d_gene: NA
j_gene: TRBJ1-3
CDR3aa: CASRLSTDGGNTIYF
CDR3nt: TGCGCCAGCCGACTGTCGACAGACGGAGGAAACACCATATATTTT

v_gene: TRBV5-1
abundance: NA
d_gene: NA
j_gene: TRBJ2-5
CDR3aa: CASSTKKWDSFGETQYF
CDR3nt: TGCGCCAGCAGCACAAAAAAATGGGACTCTTTTGGAGAGACCCAGTACTTC

v_gene: TRBV5-1
abundance: NA
d_gene: NA
j_gene: TRBJ2-7
CDR3aa: CASSLNDEQYF
CDR3nt: TGCGCCAGCAGCTTGAACGACGAGCAGTACTTC

v_gene: TRBV5-4
abundance: NA
d_gene: TRBD1
j_gene: TRBJ2-5
CDR3aa: CASKTGGAKETQYF
CDR3nt: TGTGCCAGCAAGACAGGGGGCGCGAAAGAGACCCAGTACTTC

v_gene: TRBV10-3
abundance: few
d_gene: TRBD1
j_gene: TRBJ2-7
CDR3aa: CAIRQGATYEQYF
CDR3nt: TGTGCCATTCGACAGGGGGCTACCTACGAGCAGTACTTC

v_gene: TRBV18
abundance: NA
d_gene: NA
j_gene: TRBJ2-7
CDR3aa: CASSPRDGHEQYF
CDR3nt: TGTGCCAGCTCACCACGGGATGGCCACGAGCAGTACTTC

v_gene: TRBV27
abundance: NA
d_gene: TRBD1
j_gene: TRBJ1-1
CDR3aa: CASSSEDRPGLGTEAFF
CDR3nt: TGTGCCAGCAGTTCTGAGGACAGGCCGGGGTTGGGCACTGAAGCTTTCTTT

v_gene: TRBV5-6
abundance: few
d_gene: TRBD1
j_gene: TRBJ2-7
CDR3aa: CASSEPGQGFYEQYF
CDR3nt: TGTGCCAGCAGCGAACCGGGACAGGGTTTCTACGAGCAGTACTTC

v_gene: TRBV15
abundance: NA
d_gene: NA
j_gene: TRBJ2-1
CDR3aa: CATSRDRFGANNEQFF
CDR3nt: TGTGCCACCAGCAGAGATAGGTTTGGCGCGAACAATGAGCAGTTCTTC

v_gene: TRBV7-9
abundance: once
d_gene: NA
j_gene: TRBJ1-1
CDR3aa: CASSPLSGTEAFF
CDR3nt: TGTGCCAGCAGCCCGCTTTCGGGGACTGAAGCTTTCTTT

v_gene: TRBV3-1/TRBV3-2
abundance: once
d_gene: NA
j_gene: TRBJ2-7
CDR3aa: CASSQTRGTASYEQYF
CDR3nt: TGTGCCAGCAGCCAGACCCGCGGGACAGCCTCCTACGAGCAGTACTTC

v_gene: TRBV5-1
abundance: NA
d_gene: TRBD1
j_gene: TRBJ1-2
CDR3aa: CASSLGQGGLGYTF
CDR3nt: TGCGCCAGCAGCTTGGGACAGGGTGGCCTAGGCTACACCTTC

v_gene: TRBV11-3
abundance: NA
d_gene: TRBD1
j_gene: TRBJ1-2
CDR3aa: CASSPGGAGYGYTF
CDR3nt: TGTGCCAGCAGCCCAGGGGGCGCCGGGTATGGCTACACCTTC

v_gene: TRBV12-3/TRBV12-4
abundance: NA
d_gene: NA
j_gene: TRBJ2-1
CDR3aa: CASSLDGHNEQFF
CDR3nt: TGTGCCAGCAGTTTGGACGGGCACAATGAGCAGTTCTTC

v_gene: TRBV5-4
abundance: NA
d_gene: NA
j_gene: TRBJ1-4
CDR3aa: CASSPGLTTYEKLFF
CDR3nt: TGTGCCAGCAGCCCCGGATTGACTACTTATGAAAAACTGTTTTTT

v_gene: TRBV11-3
abundance: NA
d_gene: NA
j_gene: TRBJ2-3
CDR3aa: CASSLGLSADTQYF
CDR3nt: TGTGCCAGCAGCTTGGGTCTCAGCGCAGATACGCAGTATTTT

v_gene: TRBV11-2
abundance: NA
d_gene: NA
j_gene: TRBJ2-7
CDR3aa: CASSWVTGEFRYEQYF
CDR3nt: TGTGCCAGCAGCTGGGTAACAGGAGAATTCAGATACGAGCAGTACTTC

v_gene: TRBV5-1
abundance: NA
d_gene: NA
j_gene: TRBJ2-3
CDR3aa: CASSLEAGIRTDTQYF
CDR3nt: TGCGCCAGCAGCTTGGAGGCGGGGATACGCACAGATACGCAGTATTTT

v_gene: TRBV6-5
abundance: NA
d_gene: NA
j_gene: TRBJ1-2
CDR3aa: CASRGDGANYGYTF
CDR3nt: TGTGCCAGCAGGGGGGACGGGGCTAACTATGGCTACACCTTC

v_gene: TRBV2
abundance: NA
d_gene: NA
j_gene: TRBJ1-2
CDR3aa: CATLGGGYTF
CDR3nt: TGTGCCACCCTGGGTGGAGGCTACACCTTC

v_gene: TRBV25-1
abundance: NA
d_gene: TRBD1
j_gene: TRBJ2-7
CDR3aa: CASSEAGTGVSEQYF
CDR3nt: TGTGCCAGCAGTGAGGCCGGGACAGGGGTTTCCGAGCAGTACTTC